This TCR beta chain was sequenced in a study of blood T cell repertoires in COVID-19. Study as a whole: The origin of the acute and convalescent COVID-19 samples was the United States, Italy and Spain. The analysed material was cDNA or gDNA that came from T cells, B-cell-depleted T cells, or PBMCs.

From germline, CDR1 is SGHVS and CDR2 FNYEAQ. This CDR3 comprises 16 residues. Trimming took 1 base from V and 8 from J; bases not matched to a gene: 7. Under the authors' procedure: Cell counts per sample came from amplifying reference gene primers. Profiling relied on immunoSEQ multiplex PCR, and the TCRdb table lists in-frame clones only, not all of them. V and J calls and clone size are as listed in that table; D and trimming were resolved from the DNA. The sample lists around 78,000 clones, more than 80% seen once, with about 26% in the top ten. V and J are TRBV7-6 and TRBJ2-1, with 11 bases that match TRBD2. The origin of this receptor is a man over 45 with active or convalescent COVID-19. The sample taken for sequencing was peripheral blood. The CDR3 DNA sequence: TGTGCCAGCAGCTTAGAAGGACTAGCGGGTGTTTATGAGCAGTTCTTC. Encoded protein: CASSLEGLAGVYEQFF.